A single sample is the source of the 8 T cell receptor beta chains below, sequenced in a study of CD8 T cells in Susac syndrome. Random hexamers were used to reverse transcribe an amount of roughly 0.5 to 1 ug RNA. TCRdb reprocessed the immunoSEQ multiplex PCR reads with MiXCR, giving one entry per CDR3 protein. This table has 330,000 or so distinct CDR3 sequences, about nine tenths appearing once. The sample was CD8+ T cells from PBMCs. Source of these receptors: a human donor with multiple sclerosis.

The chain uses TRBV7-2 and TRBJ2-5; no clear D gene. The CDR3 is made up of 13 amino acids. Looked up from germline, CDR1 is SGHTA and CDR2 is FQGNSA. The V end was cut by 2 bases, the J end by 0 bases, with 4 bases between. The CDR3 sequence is CASSLTYQETQYF. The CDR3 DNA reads TGTGCCAGCAGCTTAACGTACCAAGAGACCCAGTACTTC.

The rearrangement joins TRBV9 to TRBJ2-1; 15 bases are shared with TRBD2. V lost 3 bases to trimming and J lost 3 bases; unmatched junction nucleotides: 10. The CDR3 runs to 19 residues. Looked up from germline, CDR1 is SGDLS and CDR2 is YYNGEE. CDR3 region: CASSASTGTSGGSYNEQFF. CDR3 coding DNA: TGTGCCAGCAGCGCCTCAACCGGGACTAGCGGGGGGAGCTACAATGAGCAGTTCTTC.

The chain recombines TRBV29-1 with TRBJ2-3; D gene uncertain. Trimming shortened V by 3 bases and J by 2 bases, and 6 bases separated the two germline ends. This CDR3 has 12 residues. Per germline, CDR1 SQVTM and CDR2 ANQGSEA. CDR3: CSVETFTDTQYF. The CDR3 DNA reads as TGCAGCGTTGAGACTTTCACAGATACGCAGTATTTT.

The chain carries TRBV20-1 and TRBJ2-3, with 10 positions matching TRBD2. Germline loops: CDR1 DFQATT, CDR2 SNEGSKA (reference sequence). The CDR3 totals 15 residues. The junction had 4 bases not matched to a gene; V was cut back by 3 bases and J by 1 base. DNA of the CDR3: TGCAGTGCTAGGTCCGGGACTAGCGGCACAGATACGCAGTATTTT. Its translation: CSARSGTSGTDTQYF.

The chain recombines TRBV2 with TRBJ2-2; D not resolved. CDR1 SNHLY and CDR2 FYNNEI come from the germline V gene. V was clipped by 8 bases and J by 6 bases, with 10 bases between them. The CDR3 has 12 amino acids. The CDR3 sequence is CASLAASGELFF. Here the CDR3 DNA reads TGTGCCAGCCTCGCAGCGTCCGGGGAGCTGTTTTTT.

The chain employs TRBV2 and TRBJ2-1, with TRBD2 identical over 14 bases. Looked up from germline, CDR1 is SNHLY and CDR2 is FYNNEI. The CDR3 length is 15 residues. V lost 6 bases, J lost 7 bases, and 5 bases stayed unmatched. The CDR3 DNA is TGTGCCAGCAGCCCGACTAGCGGGGGGGCAAATGAGCAGTTCTTC. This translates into CASSPTSGGANEQFF.

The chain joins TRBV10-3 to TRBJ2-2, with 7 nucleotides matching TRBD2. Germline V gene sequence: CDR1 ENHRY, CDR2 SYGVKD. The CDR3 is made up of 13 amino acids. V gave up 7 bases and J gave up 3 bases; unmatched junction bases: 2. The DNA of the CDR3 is TGTGCCATCATGGGAGGGGACACCGGGGAGCTGTTTTTT. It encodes CAIMGGDTGELFF.

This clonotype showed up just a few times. Here the CDR3 DNA reads TGTGCCAGTAGTATTGGGCACAATGAGCAGTTCTTC. Residues: CASSIGHNEQFF. This chain links TRBV19 with TRBJ2-1; D gene ambiguous. The CDR3 has 12 residues. V was shortened by 3 bases and J by 5 bases, with 5 bases between the two germline ends. Per germline, CDR1 LNHDA and CDR2 SQIVND (reference sequence). The variable domain in full, with the rest retrieved from reference TRBV19 and TRBJ2-1, is DGGITQSPKYLFRKEGQNVTLSCEQNLNHDAMYWYRQDPGQGLRLIYYSQIVNDFQKGDIAEGYSVSREKKESFPLTVTSAQKNPTAFYLCASSIGHNEQFFGPGTRLTVL.